This note documents a single T cell receptor beta chain sequence. The target antigen is unknown. V lost 7 bases to trimming and J lost 4 bases, with 17 bases between them. The CDR3 spans 15 residues. CDR1 is MDHEN, CDR2 SYDVKM, per germline. Vbeta (60) and Jbeta (13) primers were used in the PCR. Some clones are missing from TCRdb's copy, which holds only in-frame ones; the method was immunoSEQ multiplex PCR. The sample consists of under 200,000 clones, around 79% of them appearing once. The data were taken from a study of cytomegalovirus exposure and HLA in healthy donors. Study at large: The study's early data release held around 85 million unique TCRs from HLA-typed donors. Study-wide results and caveats: In a later analysis, compared with equally common non-associated chains, HLA-associated beta chains were more expanded. The study designated roughly 150 TCR beta chains cytomegalovirus-associated.

The rearrangement joins TRBV28 to TRBJ1-5, with D perhaps TRBD1 (5 bases). Sequenced: PBMCs. The receptor comes from a woman between 40 and 55 years old in good health and CMV-seronegative. CDR3 coding DNA: TGTGCCAGCACCCGGGGGGGAGTTAGGAATCAGCCCCAGCATTTT. This encodes CASTRGGVRNQPQHF.